A single sample gave rise to the 10 T cell receptor beta chains below, sequenced in a study of T cell changes during pregnancy in multiple sclerosis. Using immunoSEQ multiplex PCR, the repertoire was profiled, and TCRdb retains in-frame clones only, with some absent. The sample gives under 65,000 clones, roughly 89% of which show up once; 1.4% is in the top ten. Here the sequenced sample was peripheral blood, taken in the second trimester of pregnancy. These receptors were collected from a female donor with multiple sclerosis, enrolled in a pregnancy study.

The chain carries TRBV6-1 and TRBJ2-7; D may be TRBD1 (6 bases). Trimming took 2 bases from V and 0 from J, leaving 14 bases between them. This CDR3 spans 16 amino acids. The germline CDR1 and CDR2 sequences are MNHNS and SASEGT. CDR3 in amino acids: CASSEFGNRVSYEQYF. Written as DNA, the CDR3 is TGTGCCAGCAGTGAATTCGGCAACAGGGTCTCCTACGAGCAGTACTTC.

V is TRBV9 and J is TRBJ1-1, with 7 nucleotides matching TRBD1. The CDR3 consists of 16 residues. V shed 2 bases and J 8 bases; nucleotides not matched to a gene: 15. The germline CDR1 and CDR2 sequences are SGDLS and YYNGEE. The CDR3 DNA sequence: TGTGCCAGCAGCGTCTCCGGGTCAGGGGGTCTCAGGGAAGCTTTCTTT. Translating it yields CASSVSGSGGLREAFF.

The chain has TRBV5-1 and TRBJ2-1; the match to TRBD2 covers 11 bases. V lost 4 bases and J lost 0; bases outside the gene matches: 15. Per germline, CDR1 SGHRS and CDR2 YFSETQ. CDR3 size: 20 residues. CDR3 nucleotides: TGCGCCAGCAGCCCTCGAGGTAGCGGGAGGGCAAGGAGCTCCTACAATGAGCAGTTCTTC. Protein product: CASSPRGSGRARSSYNEQFF.

This chain connects TRBV7-2 to TRBJ1-1; perhaps TRBD1 as D (6 bases). The CDR3 is 12 residues long. The germline V gene has CDR1 SGHTA and CDR2 FQGNSA. Trimming removed 5 bases from V and 7 bases from J, with 11 bases in between. The CDR3 region has the DNA TGTGCCAGCAGCCCGGGACACTTTGAAGCTTTCTTT. It yields the protein CASSPGHFEAFF.

The table lists this clone with a count of one. V is TRBV2 and J is TRBJ1-1; D is unclear. In germline, CDR1 is SNHLY, CDR2 FYNNEI. The CDR3 sequence is 14 residues long. The ends were cut back, 6 bases at V and 2 bases at J, with 13 bases in the middle. The chain's CDR3 is CASSSYDLNTEAFF. The DNA of the CDR3 is TGTGCCAGCAGCTCCTACGACTTAAACACTGAAGCTTTCTTT. Full variable domain (outside the CDR3, taken from reference TRBV2 and TRBJ1-1): EPEVTQTPSHQVTQMGQEVILRCVPISNHLYFYWYRQILGQKVEFLVSFYNNEISEKSEIFDDQFSVERPDGSNFTLKIRSTKLEDSAMYFCASSSYDLNTEAFFGQGTRLTVV.

The chain has TRBV29-1 and TRBJ2-2; D perhaps matches TRBD1 (6 bases). The germline V and J ends were trimmed by 7 bases and 5 bases, with 14 bases remaining between them. The germline V gene has CDR1 SQVTM and CDR2 ANQGSEA. The CDR3 is 13 amino acids. The CDR3 DNA reads TGCAGCGCCCTCGGGACAAGGACCGGGGAGCTGTTTTTT. Its translation is CSALGTRTGELFF.

The V call is TRBV19, the J call TRBJ1-2; 10 bases are a match to TRBD1. Germline CDR1 LNHDA, CDR2 SQIVND (reference sequence). V lost 3 bases to trimming and J lost 4 bases; unmatched junction nucleotides: 8. CDR3 size: 16 residues. CDR3 sequence (DNA): TGTGCCAGTAGTATCTCGACAGGGGGCTTTGGCTATGGCTACACCTTC. Translation: CASSISTGGFGYGYTF.

The chain uses TRBV7-8 and TRBJ2-7; D gene unclear. Trimming stripped 2 bases from V and 3 bases from J, with 11 bases between. Per the germline V gene, CDR1 is SGHVS and CDR2 is FQNEAQ. This CDR3 has 14 amino acids. CDR3 DNA sequence: TGTGCCAGCAGCTTAATTAGCAAAGACTACGAGCAGTACTTC. This sequence encodes CASSLISKDYEQYF.

V usage is TRBV7-2 and J usage is TRBJ2-1; D perhaps matches TRBD2 (6 bases). Trimming cost V 5 bases and J 8 bases, with 25 bases left between them. The CDR3 loop spans 17 amino acids. Per germline, CDR1 SGHTA and CDR2 FQGNSA. The CDR3 nucleotides read TGTGCCAGCAGCCCACGGGGGTCGACGGCAGGAAGGGATGAGCAGTTCTTC. This sequence encodes CASSPRGSTAGRDEQFF.

The chain joins TRBV6-4 to TRBJ2-5; the D gene is possibly TRBD1 (5 bases). Per the germline V gene, CDR1 is MRHNA and CDR2 is SNTAGT. This CDR3 comprises 14 residues. The germline V and J ends were trimmed by 8 bases and 3 bases, with 16 bases remaining between them. The CDR3 DNA sequence: TGTGCCAGCCAAATCATAGGACACGAAGAGACCCAGTACTTC. As protein: CASQIIGHEETQYF.